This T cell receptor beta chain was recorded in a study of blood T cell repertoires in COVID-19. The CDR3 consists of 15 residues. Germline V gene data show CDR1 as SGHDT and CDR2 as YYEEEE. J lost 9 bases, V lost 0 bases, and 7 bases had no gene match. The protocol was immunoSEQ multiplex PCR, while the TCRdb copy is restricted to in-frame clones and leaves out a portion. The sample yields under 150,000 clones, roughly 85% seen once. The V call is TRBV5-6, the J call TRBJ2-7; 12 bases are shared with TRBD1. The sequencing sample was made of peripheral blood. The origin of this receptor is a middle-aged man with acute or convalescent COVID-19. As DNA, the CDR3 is TGTGCCAGCAGCTTGGCCCGGGGGACAGGGGGCGTGCAGTACTTC. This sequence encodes CASSLARGTGGVQYF. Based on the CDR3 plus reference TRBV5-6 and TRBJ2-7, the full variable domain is DAGVTQSPTHLIKTRGQQVTLRCSPKSGHDTVSWYQQALGQGPQFIFQYYEEEERQRGNFPDRFSGHQFPNYSSELNVNALLLGDSALYLCASSLARGTGGVQYFGPGTRLTVT.